The 21 T cell receptor beta chains below were found in one sample sequenced in a study of response to subunit inactivated influenza vaccine. TCRdb re-called the RT-PCR reads through MiXCR, storing one row per CDR3 protein. The table includes roughly 670,000 distinct CDR3 sequences, approximately 15% detected once. The material was PBMCs from blood, obtained 14 to 15 days before vaccination. These receptors were taken from a man aged 50-60 years who received an inactivated influenza vaccine.

This clonotype was recorded at least ten times. This chain uses TRBV6-5 with TRBJ1-1; the D gene is possibly TRBD1 (5 bases). The CDR3 totals 14 residues. In germline, CDR1 is MNHEY, CDR2 SVGAGI. Trimming cost V 2 bases and J 5 bases, with 12 bases left between them. The CDR3 region is CASSYGGAGTEAFF. CDR3 bases: TGTGCCAGCAGTTACGGCGGGGCAGGGACTGAAGCTTTCTTT.

This clonotype was picked up many times. V gene TRBV7-9 combines with J gene TRBJ2-7, with 8 positions matching TRBD1. The CDR3 sequence is 15 residues long. In germline, CDR1 is SEHNR, CDR2 FQNEAQ (reference sequence). Trimming took 3 bases from V and 0 from J; bases not matched to a gene: 4. The DNA of the CDR3 is TGTGCCAGCAGCTTGGGGGACAGGAGCTCCTACGAGCAGTACTTC. Encoded protein: CASSLGDRSSYEQYF.

This clonotype was found a few times. V gene TRBV6-1 combines with J gene TRBJ1-4; D gene uncertain. Trimming cost V 0 bases and J 3 bases, with 11 bases left between them. There are 16 residues in the CDR3. The germline V gene has CDR1 MNHNS and CDR2 SASEGT. The CDR3 DNA is TGTGCCAGCAGTGAAGCGCATCTACAACCTAATGAAAAACTGTTTTTT. Encoded protein: CASSEAHLQPNEKLFF.

This rearrangement joins TRBV5-1 to TRBJ2-2; TRBD1 matches 7 bases. Germline assignment: CDR1 SGHRS and CDR2 YFSETQ. Losses at the gene ends were 4 bases for V and 6 bases for J; bases not matched to a gene: 6. The CDR3 runs 14 residues. The CDR3 DNA follows: TGCGCCAGCAGCATTGACAGGGTCTCCGGGGAGCTGTTTTTT. This gives the protein CASSIDRVSGELFF.

The V call is TRBV24-1, the J call TRBJ1-1, with D hard to call. V dropped 1 base and J dropped 2 bases, with 4 bases sitting between them. This CDR3 is 13 amino acids long. Germline assignment: CDR1 KGHDR and CDR2 SFDVKD. The CDR3 sequence: CATSDFSNTEAFF. In DNA, the CDR3 is TGTGCCACCAGTGATTTCTCTAACACTGAAGCTTTCTTT.

This clonotype was seen at least ten times. The CDR3 sequence: CASSSPGQGEGTQYF. As DNA, the CDR3 is TGTGCCAGCAGTTCACCGGGACAGGGGGAAGGAACGCAGTATTTT. This chain joins TRBV12-3 or TRBV12-4 and TRBJ2-3; 11 bases line up with TRBD1. This CDR3 is 15 amino acids long. V shed 4 bases, J shed 9 bases, and the junction held 9 bases outside the gene matches.

This clonotype was counted a few times. J is TRBJ1-6 and V is TRBV5-1; no clear D gene. Trimming pared 7 bases from V and 3 bases from J, leaving 11 bases between. The CDR3 contains 14 residues. Germline CDR1 and CDR2: SGHRS and YFSETQ. Here the CDR3 DNA reads TGCGCCAGCCGACGGACGGACTATAATTCACCCCTCCACTTT. This encodes CASRRTDYNSPLHF.

In its sample, this clonotype was seen a few times. The chain has TRBV7-9 and TRBJ2-7; tentatively, D is TRBD2 (6 bases). Between the trimmed V and J ends, which lost 5 bases and 0 bases, there was a span of 14 bases. CDR1 and CDR2 from the germline V gene are SEHNR and FQNEAQ (reference sequence). The CDR3 runs to 15 residues. The CDR3: CASSQWGVPSYEQYF. Written as DNA, the CDR3 is TGTGCCAGCAGCCAGTGGGGGGTGCCCTCCTACGAGCAGTACTTC.

V usage is TRBV28 and J usage is TRBJ2-5, with TRBD1 matching over 9 bases. This CDR3 contains 15 residues. Trimming at V came to 5 bases and at J to 5 bases, leaving 9 bases not matched to a gene. Germline V gene sequence: CDR1 MDHEN, CDR2 SYDVKM. CDR3 loop: CASSPHRGRRETQYF. CDR3 bases: TGTGCCAGCAGTCCCCACAGGGGGCGAAGGGAGACCCAGTACTTC.

The table lists this clonotype with a few counts. The chain has TRBV15 and TRBJ2-2, with D tentatively TRBD2 (7 bases). CDR1 LNHNV and CDR2 YYDKDF come from the germline V gene (reference sequence). Between the trimmed V and J ends, which lost 9 bases and 1 base, there was a span of 18 bases. The CDR3 totals 16 residues. The chain's CDR3 is CATEGGLRRNTGELFF. CDR3 coding DNA: TGTGCCACTGAGGGGGGACTACGCAGGAACACCGGGGAGCTGTTTTTT.

This clonotype was observed a handful of times. The V and J genes are TRBV12-3 or TRBV12-4 and TRBJ2-1; the D is unclear. The CDR3 is 13 residues long. Trimming stripped 5 bases from V and 4 bases from J, with 9 bases between. CDR3 bases: TGTGCCAGCAGTATCGACCGGTACAATGAGCAGTTCTTC. Protein sequence: CASSIDRYNEQFF.

The rearrangement joins TRBV3-1 to TRBJ2-5; TRBD2 aligns across 10 bases. Germline values: CDR1 LGHDT, CDR2 YNNKEL (reference sequence). Unmatched junction bases numbered 14, after V lost 4 bases and J lost 0 bases. The CDR3 loop spans 19 amino acids. DNA of the CDR3: TGTGCCAGCAGCCGCCGGGCGGCTAGCGGGGGACAGTACCAAGAGACCCAGTACTTC. This translates into CASSRRAASGGQYQETQYF.

The chain couples TRBV4-2 to TRBJ1-1; D perhaps matches TRBD1 (6 bases). The V end was cut by 0 bases, the J end by 7 bases, with 18 bases between. The CDR3 contains 16 residues. The germline V gene encodes CDR1 LGHNA and CDR2 YNFKEQ. Here the CDR3 reads CASSQEVTRGAVEAFF. The CDR3 DNA follows: TGTGCCAGCAGCCAAGAAGTCACACGGGGGGCCGTTGAAGCTTTCTTT.

This clonotype was seen only a few times. The rearrangement uses TRBV12-3 or TRBV12-4 and TRBJ2-1; 9 bases are a match to TRBD2. This CDR3 is 15 amino acids long. After removal of 2 bases from V and 7 bases from J, the junction contained 6 bases not matched to a gene. CDR3: CASSLLGGGENEQFF. The CDR3 region has the DNA TGTGCCAGCAGTTTACTCGGCGGGGGGGAGAATGAGCAGTTCTTC.

This clonotype showed up just once. The V call is TRBV7-7, the J call TRBJ2-1; D remains ambiguous. CDR1 is SSHAT and CDR2 is FNYEAQ in the germline V gene (reference sequence). The CDR3 contains 13 residues. Trimming took off 2 bases at V and 6 bases at J, with 8 bases between the two ends. CDR3 residues: CASSLSQSNEQFF. Here the CDR3 DNA reads TGTGCCAGCAGCTTAAGCCAATCCAATGAGCAGTTCTTC. Full variable domain (outside the CDR3, taken from reference TRBV7-7 and TRBJ2-1): GAGVSQSPRYKVTKRGQDVTLRCDPISSHATLYWYQQALGQGPEFLTYFNYEAQPDKSGLPSDRFSAERPEGSISTLTIQRTEQRDSAMYRCASSLSQSNEQFFGPGTRLTVL.

The chain recombines TRBV13 with TRBJ2-5, with 10 bases lining up with TRBD1. V shed 3 bases and J 5 bases; nucleotides not matched to a gene: 3. Germline assignment: CDR1 PRHDT and CDR2 FYEKMQ (reference sequence). The CDR3 spans 14 residues. For the CDR3, the DNA is TGTGCCAGCAGCTTCGGGGACAGGGGTGAGACCCAGTACTTC. Translated, it gives CASSFGDRGETQYF.

This clonotype was seen a handful of times. The DNA of the CDR3 is TGCGCCAGCAGCTTGGCTCGAGCGGCAACCTCCTACGAGCAGTACTTC. Translating gives CASSLARAATSYEQYF. The chain joins TRBV5-1 to TRBJ2-7; weak D call: TRBD2 (5 bases). This CDR3 spans 16 amino acids. Germline V lookup: CDR1 SGHRS, CDR2 YFSETQ. Trimming removed 0 bases at V and 0 bases at J, with 13 bases between.

This clonotype has a single count. This chain joins TRBV7-6 and TRBJ2-5; 7 bases are a match to TRBD2. There are 16 residues in the CDR3. V was pared by 6 bases and J by 1 base, with 11 bases of the junction left unmatched. Germline values: CDR1 SGHVS, CDR2 FNYEAQ. DNA for the CDR3: TGTGCCAGCAGGCCGATACTAGCGTCCCTCCAAGAGACCCAGTACTTC. Protein product: CASRPILASLQETQYF.

The V and J genes are TRBV11-1 and TRBJ2-7; 11 nucleotides match TRBD2. CDR1 and CDR2 from the germline V gene are SGHAT and FQDESV (reference sequence). V lost 2 bases, J lost 6 bases, and 9 bases stayed unmatched. The CDR3 consists of 16 residues. CDR3 sequence (DNA): TGTGCCAGCAGCTTACGTCTAGCGGGGGGTCTGGGCGAGCAGTACTTC. Its protein is CASSLRLAGGLGEQYF.

This sequence joins TRBV16 and TRBJ1-5; the D gene is possibly TRBD1 (6 bases). Germline CDR1 and CDR2: KGHSY and FQNENV. This CDR3 has 15 amino acids. The V end lost 4 bases, the J end lost 0 bases, and 10 bases lay between the germline ends. The CDR3 sequence: CASSPYRDSNQPQHF. The CDR3 DNA follows: TGTGCCAGCAGCCCATACAGGGATAGCAATCAGCCCCAGCATTTT. Drawing the rest from reference TRBV16 and TRBJ1-5, the complete variable domain is GEEVAQTPKHLVRGEGQKAKLYCAPIKGHSYVFWYQQVLKNEFKFLISFQNENVFDETGMPKERFSAKCLPNSPCSLEIQATKLEDSAVYFCASSPYRDSNQPQHFGDGTRLSIL.

As DNA, the CDR3 is TGTGCCAGCAGCAGGGACAGCACTGAAGCTTTCTTT. It yields the protein CASSRDSTEAFF. J is TRBJ1-1 and V is TRBV7-9; the match to TRBD1 covers 7 bases. Germline values: CDR1 SEHNR, CDR2 FQNEAQ (reference sequence). This CDR3 contains 12 residues. V dropped 5 bases and J dropped 4; count of bases not matched to a gene: 1.